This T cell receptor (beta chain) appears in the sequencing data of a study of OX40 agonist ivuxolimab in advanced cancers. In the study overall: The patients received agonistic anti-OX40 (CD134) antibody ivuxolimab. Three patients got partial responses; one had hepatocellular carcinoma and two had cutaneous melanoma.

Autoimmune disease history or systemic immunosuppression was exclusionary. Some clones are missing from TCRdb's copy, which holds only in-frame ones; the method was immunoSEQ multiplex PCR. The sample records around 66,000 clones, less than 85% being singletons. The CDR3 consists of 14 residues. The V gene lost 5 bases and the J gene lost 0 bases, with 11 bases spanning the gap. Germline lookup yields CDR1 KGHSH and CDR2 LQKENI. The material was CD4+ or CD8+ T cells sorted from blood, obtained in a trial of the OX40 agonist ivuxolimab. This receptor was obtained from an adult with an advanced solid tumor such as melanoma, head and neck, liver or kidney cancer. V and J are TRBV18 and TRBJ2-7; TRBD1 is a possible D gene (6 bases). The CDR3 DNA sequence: TGTGCCAGCTCAGAAGGCAGGGGCTCCTACGAGCAGTACTTC. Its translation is CASSEGRGSYEQYF.